This is a list of T cell receptor beta chains from one sample in a study of T cell responses to AZD1222 COVID-19 vaccine. Measured with immunoSEQ multiplex PCR; TCRdb has only the in-frame clones, and not every one. The sample lists about 140,000 clones, 90% to 95% seen once, with 12% in the top ten. The sample was peripheral blood, taken after recovery from COVID-19. Source of these receptors: an adult who had recovered from COVID-19. The CDR3 runs from the conserved cysteine through the conserved F or W. The order of the fields is clone size, CDR3 length, D gene, V gene, J gene, CDR3 protein, CDR3 DNA. A D gene is named only where the DNA matches it firmly. A row's size may be missing; if present it is once, few, many or a size class.

.	13	.	TRBV19	TRBJ2-7	CASSPGLVYEQYF	TGTGCCAGTAGTCCAGGACTTGTCTACGAGCAGTACTTC
.	16	TRBD1	TRBV10-3	TRBJ2-2	CAISSGQGADTGELFF	TGTGCCATCAGTTCCGGACAGGGGGCCGACACCGGGGAGCTGTTTTTT
.	19	.	TRBV24-1	TRBJ2-5	CATSDLLPGLQRYQETQYF	TGTGCCACCAGTGATTTGCTTCCAGGTTTACAACGGTACCAAGAGACCCAGTACTTC
.	14	.	TRBV19	TRBJ2-7	CASRGGRYPYEQYF	TGTGCCAGTAGGGGGGGCAGGTACCCCTACGAGCAGTACTTC
once	14	.	TRBV7-3	TRBJ1-1	CASSHGGPNTEAFF	TGTGCCAGCAGTCACGGGGGGCCTAACACTGAAGCTTTCTTT
.	15	.	TRBV6-5	TRBJ1-5	CASRASHYSNQPQHF	TGTGCCAGCAGAGCATCCCACTATAGCAATCAGCCCCAGCATTTT
.	13	TRBD1	TRBV19	TRBJ1-5	CASGQGGHQPQHF	TGTGCCAGTGGGCAGGGGGGACATCAGCCCCAGCATTTT
.	15	.	TRBV11-2	TRBJ2-5	CASSLDLGVWETQYF	TGTGCCAGCAGCTTAGATCTCGGCGTGTGGGAGACCCAGTACTTC